This TCR beta chain appears in the sequencing data of a study of blood T cell repertoires in COVID-19. The table came from immunoSEQ multiplex PCR; TCRdb's copy has only in-frame clones and leaves some out. Of nearly 110,000 clones in the sample, about two thirds were seen once. The CDR3 runs to 14 residues. The V and J ends lost 3 bases and 3 bases, in that order; junction bases with no gene match: 4. The germline V gene encodes CDR1 DFQATT and CDR2 SNEGSKA (reference sequence). The clonotype originates from a human donor with acute or convalescent COVID-19. The donor label of this sample is uncertain. Sample: peripheral blood. The rearrangement links TRBV20-1 to TRBJ2-1, with 8 bases fitting TRBD2. As DNA, the CDR3 is TGCAGTGCTAGTAAAGCGGGGGTCTACAATGAGCAGTTCTTC. Residues: CSASKAGVYNEQFF.